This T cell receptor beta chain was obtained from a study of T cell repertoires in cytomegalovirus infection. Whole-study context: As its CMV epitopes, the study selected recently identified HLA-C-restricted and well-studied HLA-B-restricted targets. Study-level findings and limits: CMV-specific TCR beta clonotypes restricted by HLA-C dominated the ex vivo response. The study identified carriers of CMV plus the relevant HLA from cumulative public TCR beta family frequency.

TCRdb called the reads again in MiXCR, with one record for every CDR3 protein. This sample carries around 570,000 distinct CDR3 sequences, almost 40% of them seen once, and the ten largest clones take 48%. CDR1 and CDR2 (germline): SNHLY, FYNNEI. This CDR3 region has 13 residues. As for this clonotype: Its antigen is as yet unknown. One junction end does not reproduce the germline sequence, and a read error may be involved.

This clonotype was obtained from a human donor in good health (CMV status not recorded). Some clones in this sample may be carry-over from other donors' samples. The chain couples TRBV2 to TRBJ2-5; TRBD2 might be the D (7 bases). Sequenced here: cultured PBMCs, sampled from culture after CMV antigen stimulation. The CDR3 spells CASSEALGGPCHF. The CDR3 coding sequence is TGTGCCAGCAGTGAAGCGCTGGGGGGGCCGTGCCACTTC.